This TCR beta chain was identified in a study of CD8+ T cells in alopecia areata. Overall study context: Treated patients swallowed 5 to 10 mg of oral tofacitinib twice daily.

RNA extraction was followed by reverse transcription into cDNA, which acted as the sequencing template. Measured with immunoSEQ multiplex PCR; TCRdb has only the in-frame clones, and not every one. The table lists around 150,000 clones, roughly four fifths of them singletons. V was cut by 4 bases and J by 2 bases, with 20 bases left in between. From germline, CDR1 is LNHNV and CDR2 YYDKDF (reference sequence). The CDR3 totals 17 residues. Broader study findings: Especially in alopecia totalis/universalis, lesional scalp showed greater clonality than normal scalp did. Tissue-resident alphabeta T cells belonging to normal skin likewise get sequenced within scalp specimens.

Described treatment: oral pan-JAK inhibitor, 5-10 mg twice daily. Researchers picked out CD4+ and CD8+ T cells from PBMCs by sorting. As to this clone: Antigen specificity is unknown.

The chain employs TRBV15 and TRBJ2-5, with D maybe TRBD2 (5 bases). The material sequenced was CD8+ T cells sorted from blood, taken at week 4, from a patient treated with tofacitinib. This sequence originates from a human donor with alopecia areata. The CDR3 region has the DNA TGTGCCACCAGCACCGGGGAAGGCCTCCTGCGACAAGAGACCCAGTACTTC. Encoded protein: CATSTGEGLLRQETQYF.